This is a list of T cell receptor beta chains from one sample in a study of neurological immune-mediated disorders. TCRdb analysed the 5' RACE reads with MiXCR anew, one entry per CDR3 protein. The table lists more than 40,000 distinct CDR3 sequences, approximately 3% of them singletons. The specimen was PBMCs. The source of these receptors is a woman aged 45-59 years with multiple sclerosis. Each CDR3 is given with its conserved first and last residue. Fields, in order: D gene, J gene, clone size, V gene, CDR3 protein, CDR3 DNA. A D gene is named only where the DNA matches it firmly. Clone size appears in some rows only: once, few, many, or a class for an expanded clone.

NA | TRBJ2-1 | many | TRBV5-6 | CASSRTSGVYNEQFF | TGTGCCAGCAGCCGGACGTCTGGCGTTTACAATGAGCAGTTCTTC
TRBD1 | TRBJ2-5 | many | TRBV11-2 | CASSFLGTEAPQYF | TGTGCCAGCAGCTTCCTGGGGACAGAGGCGCCCCAGTACTTC
TRBD2 | TRBJ2-3 | many | TRBV5-1 | CASSSGRDFTDTQYF | TGCGCCAGCAGCTCGGGGAGGGACTTCACAGATACGCAGTATTTT
TRBD1 | TRBJ2-1 | many | TRBV7-6 | CASSRDRGVYNEQFF | TGTGCCAGCAGCCGGGACAGGGGGGTCTACAATGAGCAGTTCTTC
NA | TRBJ2-2 | many | TRBV20-1 | CSASTDTGELFF | TGCAGTGCTAGTACAGACACCGGGGAGCTGTTTTTT
TRBD2 | TRBJ2-2 | many | TRBV10-1 | CASSPAGAGGYTGELFF | TGCGCCAGCAGCCCTGCGGGAGCGGGAGGATACACCGGGGAGCTGTTTTTT
NA | TRBJ2-3 | many | TRBV7-2 | CATRSPIDTQYF | TGTGCCACCCGATCGCCCATAGATACGCAGTATTTT
NA | TRBJ2-7 | NA | TRBV5-8 | CASSLLGPAGEQYF | TGTGCCAGCAGCTTACTGGGGCCGGCGGGCGAGCAGTACTTC
NA | TRBJ2-7 | many | TRBV24-1 | CATSEGGAPYEQYF | TGTGCCACCAGTGAGGGGGGAGCTCCCTACGAGCAGTACTTC
NA | TRBJ1-1 | many | TRBV2 | CASCTGDTEAFF | TGTGCCAGCTGCACCGGCGACACTGAAGCTTTCTTT
NA | TRBJ2-7 | many | TRBV12-3/TRBV12-4 | CASSPGVGREQYF | TGTGCCAGCAGCCCTGGGGTGGGTAGGGAGCAGTACTTC
NA | TRBJ2-3 | many | TRBV20-1 | CSARVLGRTDTQYF | TGCAGTGCTAGAGTGCTCGGCCGCACAGATACGCAGTATTTT
TRBD2 | TRBJ2-3 | many | TRBV20-1 | CSASFAGTSGGTQYF | TGCAGTGCTAGTTTTGCCGGGACTAGCGGGGGTACGCAGTATTTT
TRBD2 | TRBJ2-1 | many | TRBV25-1 | CASSGTSGPSYNEQFF | TGTGCCAGCAGCGGGACTAGCGGGCCCTCCTACAATGAGCAGTTCTTC
NA | TRBJ1-4 | many | TRBV3-1 | CASSQSVGEKLFF | TGTGCCAGCAGCCAAAGCGTGGGTGAAAAACTGTTTTTT
NA | TRBJ2-5 | many | TRBV20-1 | CSARDNQGRPETQYF | TGCAGTGCTAGAGATAACCAGGGGCGGCCAGAGACCCAGTACTTC
NA | TRBJ1-1 | many | TRBV20-1 | CSAASVGKGTEAFF | TGCAGTGCTGCAAGTGTGGGGAAAGGTACTGAAGCTTTCTTT
TRBD1 | TRBJ1-6 | many | TRBV6-5 | CASSYSLVGTEINSPLHF | TGTGCCAGCAGTTACTCTCTGGTCGGGACAGAGATTAATTCACCCCTCCACTTT
TRBD1 | TRBJ1-4 | few | TRBV20-1 | CSAQGETGVMNEKLFF | TGCAGTGCTCAGGGGGAGACAGGGGTTATGAACGAAAAACTGTTTTTT
TRBD1 | TRBJ1-1 | many | TRBV7-3 | CASSSDRDTEAFF | TGTGCCAGCAGTTCTGACAGGGACACTGAAGCTTTCTTT
NA | TRBJ1-4 | many | TRBV29-1 | CSVESGFNEKLFF | TGCAGCGTTGAAAGCGGTTTTAATGAAAAACTGTTTTTT
NA | TRBJ1-5 | many | TRBV5-8 | CASSSRDGYQPQHF | TGTGCCAGCAGCTCACGGGACGGTTATCAGCCCCAGCATTTT
NA | TRBJ1-2 | many | TRBV29-1 | CSVERGSGYTF | TGCAGCGTTGAAAGGGGAAGTGGCTACACCTTC
NA | TRBJ1-2 | many | TRBV9 | CASSVGGLYGYTF | TGTGCCAGCAGCGTCGGGGGGCTTTATGGCTACACCTTC